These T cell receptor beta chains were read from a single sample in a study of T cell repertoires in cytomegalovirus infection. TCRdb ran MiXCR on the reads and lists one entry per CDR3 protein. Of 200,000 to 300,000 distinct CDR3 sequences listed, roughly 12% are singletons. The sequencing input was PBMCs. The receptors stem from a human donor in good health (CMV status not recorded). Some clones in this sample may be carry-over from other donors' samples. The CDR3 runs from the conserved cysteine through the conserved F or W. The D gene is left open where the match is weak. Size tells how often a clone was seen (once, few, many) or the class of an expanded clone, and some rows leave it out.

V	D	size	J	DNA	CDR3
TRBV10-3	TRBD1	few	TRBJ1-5	TGTGCCGCGGGACAGGGGGAGAATCAGCCCCAGCATTTT	CAAGQGENQPQHF
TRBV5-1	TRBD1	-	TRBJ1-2	TGCGCCAGCAGCGCACAGACAGGGGGCCAGATATTTTCCTATGGCTACACCTTC	CASSAQTGGQIFSYGYTF
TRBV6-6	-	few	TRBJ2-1	TGTGCCAGTGGGAGCCTGGGCTATGAGCAGTTCTTC	CASGSLGYEQFF
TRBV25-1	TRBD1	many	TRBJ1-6	TGTGCCAGCAGTGCCCAACAGGGGGCGACCGGCTCACCCCTCCACTTT	CASSAQQGATGSPLHF
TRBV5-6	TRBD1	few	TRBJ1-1	TGTGCCAGCAGCAGTGACAGGGGTGAAACCTACACTGAAGCTTTCTTT	CASSSDRGETYTEAFF
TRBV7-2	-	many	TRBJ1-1	TGTGCCAGCAGCTTACCCGGACGTGCTGAAGCTTTCTTT	CASSLPGRAEAFF
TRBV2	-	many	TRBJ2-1	TGTGCCAGCAGTCGGCGGTTTGAGGACAATGAGCAGTTCTTC	CASSRRFEDNEQFF
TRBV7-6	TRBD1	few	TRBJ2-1	TGTGCCAGCAGCTCCGGGACAGGGACCTACAATGAGCAGTTCTTC	CASSSGTGTYNEQFF
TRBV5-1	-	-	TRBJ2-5	TGCGCCAGCAGCTCTCCTTCTCGGGAGCGGGAGACCCAGTACTTC	CASSSPSRERETQYF
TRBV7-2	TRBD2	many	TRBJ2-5	TGTGCCAGCAGCGCGTCGGTAGCGGGGGTAGGGGAGACCCAGTACTTC	CASSASVAGVGETQYF
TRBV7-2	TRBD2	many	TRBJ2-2	TGTGCCAGCAGCCGCGGGACTAGCGGATTGAACACCGGGGAGCTGTTTTTT	CASSRGTSGLNTGELFF
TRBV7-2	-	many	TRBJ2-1	TGTGCCAGCAGCCACCGCCCCGGGGGAAGCTCCTACAATGAGCAGTTCTTC	CASSHRPGGSSYNEQFF
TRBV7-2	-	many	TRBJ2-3	TGTGCCAGCAGCGAACTAGTAACAGATACGCAGTATTTT	CASSELVTDTQYF
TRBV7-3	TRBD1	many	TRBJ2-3	TGTGCCAGCAGCTTAGGACAGGGGAATACGCAGTATTTT	CASSLGQGNTQYF
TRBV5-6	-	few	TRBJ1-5	TGTGCCAGCAGCTTGGCCCGCAGCTATAGCAATCAGCCCCAGCATTTT	CASSLARSYSNQPQHF
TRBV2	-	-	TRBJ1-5	TGTGCCAGCAGTGAAGCCAGGGTGGATCAGCCCCAGCATTTT	CASSEARVDQPQHF
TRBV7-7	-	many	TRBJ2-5	TGTGCCAGCAGCTTAGATGGAGAGACCCAGTACTTC	CASSLDGETQYF
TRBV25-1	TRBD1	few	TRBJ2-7	TGTGCCAGCAGCCCAGGGACGGGACAGGGGGCCTACGAGCAGTACTTC	CASSPGTGQGAYEQYF
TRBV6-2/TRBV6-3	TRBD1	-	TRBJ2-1	TGTGCCAGCAGTCGGACAGGGAAGAGCAATGAGCAGTTCTTC	CASSRTGKSNEQFF
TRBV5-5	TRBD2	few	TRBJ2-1	TGTGCCAGCATCCTAACCTGGGGGGGGCGGGGGGATGAGCAGTTCTTC	CASILTWGGRGDEQFF
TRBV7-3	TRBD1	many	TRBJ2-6	TGTGCCAGCAGCCGAACAGGGGCACTTCGGTCCAATCGCTCTGGGGCCAACGTCCTGACTTTC	CASSRTGALRSNRSGANVLTF
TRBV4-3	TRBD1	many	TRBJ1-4	TGCGCCAGCAGCCAAGGGGACAGGGTGGAGGAAAAACTGTTTTTT	CASSQGDRVEEKLFF
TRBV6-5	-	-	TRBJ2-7	TGTGCCAGCAGCAGGGTGTTCTCGATAGAAGACGAGCAGTACTTC	CASSRVFSIEDEQYF
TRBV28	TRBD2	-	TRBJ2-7	TGTGCCAGCAGTCTACTCTCCGGACTAGCAAGCATCTCCGACGAGCAGTACTTC	CASSLLSGLASISDEQYF
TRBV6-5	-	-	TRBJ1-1	TGTGCCACTTCGGGGGGGGGAGAGAAGTACACTGAAGCTTTCTTT	CATSGGGEKYTEAFF
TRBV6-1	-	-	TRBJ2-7	TGTGCCAGCCGGGGCAGGGGTGAGTCCTACGAGCAGTACTTC	CASRGRGESYEQYF
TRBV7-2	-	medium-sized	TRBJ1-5	TGTGCCAGCAGCTTACGGTGGCAGGGCGATCAGCCCCAGCATTTT	CASSLRWQGDQPQHF
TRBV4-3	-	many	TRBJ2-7	TGCGCCAGCAGCCAAGATAGTTTACCCGGGGGACCCTCCTACGAGCAGTACTTC	CASSQDSLPGGPSYEQYF
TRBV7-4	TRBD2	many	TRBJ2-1	TGTGCCAGCAGCCTAGAGCTCTATTGGCTAGCGGGCTCCTACAATGAGCAGTTCTTC	CASSLELYWLAGSYNEQFF
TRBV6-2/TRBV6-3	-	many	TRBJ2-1	TGTGCCAGCAGTTACGGGCAGCAACGGGAGCAGTTCTTC	CASSYGQQREQFF
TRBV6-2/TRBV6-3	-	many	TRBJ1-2	TGTGCCAGCAGCCCGGACAGTGGATCCTATGGCTACACCTTC	CASSPDSGSYGYTF
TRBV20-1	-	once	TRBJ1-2	TGCAGTGCCTTCCGGGTCCCTGAAAACTATGGCTACACCTTC	CSAFRVPENYGYTF
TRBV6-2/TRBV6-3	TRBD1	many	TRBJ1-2	TGTGCCAGCATTGACAGGGTCTATGGCTACACCTTC	CASIDRVYGYTF
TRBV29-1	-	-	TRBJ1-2	TGCAGCTGTAAGACAAGTAACTATGGCTACACCTTC	CSCKTSNYGYTF
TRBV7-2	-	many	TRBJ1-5	TGTGCCAGCAGCTTAAAGGGGGATCAGCCCCAGCATTTT	CASSLKGDQPQHF
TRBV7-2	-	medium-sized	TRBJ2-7	TGTGCCAGCAGCACGGAGACAGGGCGGACTACGCGGGAGCAGTACTTC	CASSTETGRTTREQYF
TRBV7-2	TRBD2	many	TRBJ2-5	TGTGCCAGCAGCTCCCCGGGACACCAGGGACTAGCTCAAGAGACCCAGTACTTC	CASSSPGHQGLAQETQYF
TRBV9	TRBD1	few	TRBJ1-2	TGTGCCAGCAGCGACCGCTCCCTGGGACAGGGGGCTAGGGGCTACACCTTC	CASSDRSLGQGARGYTF
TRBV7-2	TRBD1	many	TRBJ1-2	TGTGCCAGCAGCTCCGGACAGGGGACCGGCTACACCTTC	CASSSGQGTGYTF
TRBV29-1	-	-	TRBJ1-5	TGCAGCGTATCATCCCGGAATCAGCCCCAGCATTTT	CSVSSRNQPQHF